Listed below are T cell receptor beta chains from one sample, sequenced in a study of blood T cells in healthy people across ages. TCRdb redid the calling of the 5' RACE reads with MiXCR, one entry per CDR3 protein. The table lists 1,500,000 or so distinct CDR3 sequences, almost 60% of them singletons. Specimen: blood. The receptors were sampled from a man between 18 and 29 years old in good health. Each CDR3 is given with its conserved first and last residue. D genes are given only for firm matches. Not all rows give a size; the values are once, few, many and, for expanded clones, a class.

clone size: NA
D gene: NA
J gene: TRBJ2-2
V gene: TRBV12-3/TRBV12-4
CDR3 DNA: TGTGCCAGCGCGGCAGGGACGAACACCGGGGAGCTGTTTTTT
CDR3 protein: CASAAGTNTGELFF

clone size: NA
D gene: TRBD2
J gene: TRBJ2-1
V gene: TRBV5-1
CDR3 DNA: TGCGCCAGCAGCCAACCAACTAGCGGGGGATACCCTAGCTATGAGCAGTTCTTC
CDR3 protein: CASSQPTSGGYPSYEQFF

clone size: NA
D gene: TRBD2
J gene: TRBJ2-1
V gene: TRBV4-1
CDR3 DNA: TGCGCCAGCAGCCCTATCAGCGGGGGATACAATGTGCAGTTCTTC
CDR3 protein: CASSPISGGYNVQFF

clone size: NA
D gene: NA
J gene: TRBJ2-4
V gene: TRBV29-1
CDR3 DNA: TGCAGCGCGGTGAGGGGGGGGCAAGCTGAGCAGTACTTC
CDR3 protein: CSAVRGGQAEQYF

clone size: once
D gene: TRBD1
J gene: TRBJ2-1
V gene: TRBV7-9
CDR3 DNA: TGTGCCAGCAGGACAGGGGTGGAGGTAAATGAGCAGTTCTTC
CDR3 protein: CASRTGVEVNEQFF

clone size: NA
D gene: TRBD2
J gene: TRBJ2-5
V gene: TRBV20-1
CDR3 DNA: TGCAGTGCTAGCATGAGACTAGCGGAGGGACAAGAGACCCAGTACTTC
CDR3 protein: CSASMRLAEGQETQYF

clone size: NA
D gene: TRBD1
J gene: TRBJ2-3
V gene: TRBV4-1
CDR3 DNA: TGCGCCAGCAGCCAAACCCCACAGGGGGGAAGCACAGATACGCAGTATTTT
CDR3 protein: CASSQTPQGGSTDTQYF

clone size: few
D gene: TRBD1
J gene: TRBJ2-5
V gene: TRBV6-5
CDR3 DNA: TGTGCCATTCGACAGGGGTCGTGTTCGCAAGAGACCCAGTACTTC
CDR3 protein: CAIRQGSCSQETQYF

clone size: NA
D gene: NA
J gene: TRBJ2-3
V gene: TRBV12-3/TRBV12-4
CDR3 DNA: TGTGCCAGCGCAGGAACAGATACGCAGTATTTT
CDR3 protein: CASAGTDTQYF

clone size: NA
D gene: NA
J gene: TRBJ2-3
V gene: TRBV14
CDR3 DNA: TGTGCCAGCAGCCTCAGGGGAATAAACACAGATACGCAGTATTTT
CDR3 protein: CASSLRGINTDTQYF

clone size: few
D gene: NA
J gene: TRBJ2-7
V gene: TRBV6-6
CDR3 DNA: TGTGCCAGCAGTTACCGGGACCCTCTCTACGAGCAGTACTTC
CDR3 protein: CASSYRDPLYEQYF

clone size: NA
D gene: NA
J gene: TRBJ2-2
V gene: TRBV20-1
CDR3 DNA: TGCAGTGCTAGAGATCCTTCCAGGGGCCCCGGGGAGCTGTTTTTT
CDR3 protein: CSARDPSRGPGELFF

clone size: NA
D gene: NA
J gene: TRBJ2-7
V gene: TRBV15
CDR3 DNA: TGTGCCACCAGCAGAGTGGGCCAGGGCTCTTACGAGCAGTACTTC
CDR3 protein: CATSRVGQGSYEQYF

clone size: few
D gene: NA
J gene: TRBJ1-2
V gene: TRBV5-1
CDR3 DNA: TGCGCCAGCAACCCTCAGGACGGCATCTATGGCTACACCTTC
CDR3 protein: CASNPQDGIYGYTF

clone size: NA
D gene: TRBD2
J gene: TRBJ2-3
V gene: TRBV30
CDR3 DNA: TGTGCCTGGAGTCTAACGGGAGGTCAAGATACGCAGTATTTT
CDR3 protein: CAWSLTGGQDTQYF

clone size: many
D gene: NA
J gene: TRBJ1-1
V gene: TRBV7-2
CDR3 DNA: TGTGCCAGCAGCTTAGCCACTGAAGCTTTCTTT
CDR3 protein: CASSLATEAFF

clone size: NA
D gene: NA
J gene: TRBJ2-3
V gene: TRBV29-1
CDR3 DNA: TGCAGCGTTGTGGTTAGGGGGACAGATACGCAGTATTTT
CDR3 protein: CSVVVRGTDTQYF

clone size: once
D gene: TRBD1
J gene: TRBJ1-4
V gene: TRBV10-3
CDR3 DNA: TGTGCCAACAGGGGGACAGCTAATGAAAAACTGTTTTTT
CDR3 protein: CANRGTANEKLFF

clone size: few
D gene: TRBD2
J gene: TRBJ2-3
V gene: TRBV6-1
CDR3 DNA: TGTGCCAGCAATTCCGGACTAGCAACAGATACGCAGTATTTT
CDR3 protein: CASNSGLATDTQYF

clone size: once
D gene: NA
J gene: TRBJ1-2
V gene: TRBV6-5
CDR3 DNA: TGTGCCAGCAGTTACGGGGGCACTGGCTACACCTTC
CDR3 protein: CASSYGGTGYTF

clone size: NA
D gene: TRBD2
J gene: TRBJ2-5
V gene: TRBV2
CDR3 DNA: TGTGCCAGCAGCCACCCGGACACTAGCGCCCAAGAGACCCAGTACTTC
CDR3 protein: CASSHPDTSAQETQYF

clone size: NA
D gene: NA
J gene: TRBJ2-7
V gene: TRBV5-1
CDR3 DNA: TGCGCCAGCAGCTTCGACATTGGAAACCCCTACGAGCAGTACTTC
CDR3 protein: CASSFDIGNPYEQYF

clone size: NA
D gene: TRBD1
J gene: TRBJ2-1
V gene: TRBV4-2
CDR3 DNA: TGTGCCAGCAGCCACCTACTACAGGGGTTGCATGAGCAGTTCTTC
CDR3 protein: CASSHLLQGLHEQFF

clone size: NA
D gene: TRBD2
J gene: TRBJ2-7
V gene: TRBV12-3/TRBV12-4
CDR3 DNA: TGTGCCAGCAGTTTTGGCGGGGGGGCCCAGTACGAGCAGTACTTC
CDR3 protein: CASSFGGGAQYEQYF